This paragraph covers one T cell receptor (beta chain) sequence. As yet, its antigen is unknown. The data stem from a study of identical twins. CDR3 size: 14 residues. Trimming removed 4 bases from V and 4 bases from J, with 12 bases in between. Germline V lookup: CDR1 KGHDR, CDR2 SFDVKD. Every sampled donor was Caucasian and healthy. Via MiXCR, TCRdb re-called the 5' RACE reads, giving one row per CDR3 protein. The sample holds approximately 260,000 distinct CDR3 sequences, roughly 8% seen once. Regarding the study as a whole: Analyses based on zero insertions could be partly confounded by invariant MAIT and iNKT cells.

These same records also appear under a second study, on yellow fever vaccine responses in identical twins.

The TCR originated in a woman younger than 35 in good health. Sequencing was done on a sample of CD8+ T cells sorted from blood. J is TRBJ2-5 and V is TRBV24-1; perhaps TRBD1 as D (6 bases). The CDR3 DNA reads as TGTGCCACCAGTGACCTACAGGGTCGAGAGACCCAGTACTTC. This sequence encodes CATSDLQGRETQYF.